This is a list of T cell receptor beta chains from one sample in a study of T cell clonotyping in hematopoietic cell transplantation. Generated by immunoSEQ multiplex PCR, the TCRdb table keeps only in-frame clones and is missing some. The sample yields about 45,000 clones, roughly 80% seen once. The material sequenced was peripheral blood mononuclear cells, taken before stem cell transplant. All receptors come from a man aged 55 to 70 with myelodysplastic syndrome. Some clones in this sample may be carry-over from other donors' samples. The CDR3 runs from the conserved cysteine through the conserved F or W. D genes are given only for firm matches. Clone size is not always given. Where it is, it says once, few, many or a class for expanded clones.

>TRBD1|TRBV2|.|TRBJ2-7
TGTGCCAGCAGTGATTTGGCAGGGGGCATGCGAGAGCAGTACTTC
CASSDLAGGMREQYF
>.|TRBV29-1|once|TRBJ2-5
TGCAGCGTCCGGGCAAGCCAAGAGACCCAGTACTTC
CSVRASQETQYF
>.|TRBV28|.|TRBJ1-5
TGTGCCAGCAGACAGGGCGCTCAGCCCCAGCATTTT
CASRQGAQPQHF
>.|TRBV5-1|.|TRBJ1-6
TGCGCCAGCAGCTTGGAACAGTATAATTCACCCCTCCACTTT
CASSLEQYNSPLHF
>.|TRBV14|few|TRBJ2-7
TGTGCCAGCAGCCAAGGGCAGGGAGGCGAGCAGTACTTC
CASSQGQGGEQYF
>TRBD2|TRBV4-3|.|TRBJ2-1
TGCGCCAGCAGCCACTCCTGGACTAGCGGGGCGTACAATGAGCAGTTCTTC
CASSHSWTSGAYNEQFF
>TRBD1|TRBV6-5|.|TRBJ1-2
TGTGCCAGCAGGCGACAGGGACCGATTGGCTATGGCTACACCTTC
CASRRQGPIGYGYTF
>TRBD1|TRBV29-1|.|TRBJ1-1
TGCAGCGTTGAACAGGGGGTCACTGAAGCTTTCTTT
CSVEQGVTEAFF
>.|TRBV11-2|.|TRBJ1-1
TGTGCCAGCAGCTCCGGAGGGCGGGGCACTGAAGCTTTCTTT
CASSSGGRGTEAFF
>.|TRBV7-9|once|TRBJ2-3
TGTGCCAGCAGCGGGGGTCTCACCTCGGCAGATACGCAGTATTTT
CASSGGLTSADTQYF
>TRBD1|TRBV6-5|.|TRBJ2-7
TGTGCCAGCAGCCCTGCACAGGGGGCACGTTACGAGCAGTACTTC
CASSPAQGARYEQYF
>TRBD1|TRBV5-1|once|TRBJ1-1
TGCGCCAGCAGCCCGATGGACAGGGGGGTTGCTGAAGCTTTCTTT
CASSPMDRGVAEAFF
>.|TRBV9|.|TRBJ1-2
TGTGCCAGCAGCAAGCTGACGGGCCTTTGGGGGGATGGCTACACCTTC
CASSKLTGLWGDGYTF
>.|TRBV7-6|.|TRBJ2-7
TGTGCCAGCAGCTTAGAAGGAGGGTCAGGGGCGTACGAGCAGTACTTC
CASSLEGGSGAYEQYF
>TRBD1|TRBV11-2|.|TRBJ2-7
TGTGCCAGCAGCTTATATTCAGGGGGAAACGAGCAGTACTTC
CASSLYSGGNEQYF
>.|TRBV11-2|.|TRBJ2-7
TGTGCCAGCAGCTTAGTCGCAGCTTTTGCCTACGAGCAGTACTTC
CASSLVAAFAYEQYF
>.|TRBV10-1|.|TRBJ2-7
TGCGCCACCCAAGGGGGGGAACCTACGGGCGAGCAGTACTTC
CATQGGEPTGEQYF
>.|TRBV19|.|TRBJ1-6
TGTGCCAGTAGTATACAGTATAATTCACCCCTCCACTTT
CASSIQYNSPLHF